A single sample gave rise to the 9 T cell receptor beta chains below, sequenced in a study of cytomegalovirus exposure and HLA in healthy donors. Amplification used 60 Vbeta primers and 13 Jbeta primers. Profiled with immunoSEQ multiplex PCR; TCRdb holds only in-frame clones, not every one. The repertoire holds approximately 120,000 clones, with roughly 82% as singletons. The sample was PBMCs. The receptor source for this set is a woman in her sixties in good health and CMV-seropositive.

This clone was counted between two and nine times. This chain links TRBV7-9 with TRBJ1-3; 7 nucleotides match TRBD1. Germline V gives CDR1 SEHNR, CDR2 FQNEAQ (reference sequence). The CDR3 runs 16 residues. J was trimmed by 1 base and V by 0 bases; bases with no gene match: 3. CDR3 amino acids: CASSLAGQVSGNTIYF. The CDR3 DNA reads as TGTGCCAGCAGCTTAGCAGGACAGGTATCTGGAAACACCATATATTTT. Combining the CDR3 with reference TRBV7-9 and TRBJ1-3 gives the whole variable domain DTGVSQNPRHKITKRGQNVTFRCDPISEHNRLYWYRQTLGQGPEFLTYFQNEAQLEKSRLLSDRFSAERPKGSFSTLEIQRTEQGDSAMYLCASSLAGQVSGNTIYFGEGSWLTVV.

This chain joins TRBV2 and TRBJ2-1; D gene ambiguous. CDR1 is SNHLY, CDR2 FYNNEI, per germline. The V end lost 7 bases, the J end lost 7 bases, and 5 bases lay between the germline ends. There are 10 residues in the CDR3. CDR3 coding DNA: TGTGCCAGCACCGGGAATGAGCAGTTCTTC. Its protein product is CASTGNEQFF.

The genes are TRBV6-6 and TRBJ2-3; TRBD2 matches 11 bases. The CDR3 is 15 amino acids. Germline V gives CDR1 MNHNY, CDR2 SVGAGI (reference sequence). Trimming cost V 5 bases and J 8 bases; bases outside gene matches: 9. The CDR3 nucleotides are TGTGCCAGCAGTATAGCGGGAGGGTTAGAGAGTACGCAGTATTTT. Amino acids: CASSIAGGLESTQYF.

This chain joins TRBV7-2 and TRBJ2-1; 8 nucleotides align to TRBD2. Germline V gene lookup returns CDR1 SGHTA and CDR2 FQGNSA. This CDR3 comprises 18 residues. The V and J ends lost 1 base and 8 bases, in that order; junction bases with no gene match: 16. The CDR3 nucleotides read TGTGCCAGCAGCTTAGGCGGTTTTTCCGGGAGGGCGGGGGATGAGCAGTTCTTC. Amino acids: CASSLGGFSGRAGDEQFF.

The chain recombines TRBV29-1 with TRBJ2-7; D is possibly TRBD2 (6 bases). The length of the CDR3 is 14 residues. V gave up 4 bases and J gave up 6 bases, with 19 bases separating them. CDR1 SQVTM and CDR2 ANQGSEA come from the germline V gene. CDR3 in amino acids: CSVGTRAKEGEQYF. As DNA, the CDR3 is TGCAGCGTTGGGACCCGGGCGAAGGAGGGCGAGCAGTACTTC.

The chain couples TRBV18 to TRBJ2-1; 12 bases align to TRBD2. The V segment lost 3 bases and the J segment 2 bases; nucleotides outside the gene matches: 5. Germline assignment: CDR1 KGHSH and CDR2 LQKENI. CDR3 length: 17 residues. CDR3 DNA sequence: TGTGCCAGCTCACCTAGGACTAGCGGGATCGCCTACAATGAGCAGTTCTTC. Translating it yields CASSPRTSGIAYNEQFF.

V and J are TRBV11-2 and TRBJ1-2; D is unclear. The CDR3 loop spans 15 amino acids. V was cut by 5 bases and J by 6 bases, with 19 bases left in between. The germline gives CDR1 SGHAT, CDR2 FQNNGV. CDR3 sequence: CASSPNLGLEDGYTF. The DNA of the CDR3 is TGTGCCAGCAGCCCCAACTTGGGTCTCGAGGATGGCTACACCTTC.

The chain employs TRBV2 and TRBJ2-3, with 8 nucleotides matching TRBD1. Per germline, CDR1 SNHLY and CDR2 FYNNEI. The CDR3 extends over 14 amino acids. After removal of 3 bases from V and 1 base from J, the junction contained 0 bases not matched to a gene. CDR3 coding DNA: TGTGCCAGCAGTGAGGACAGGGGCACAGATACGCAGTATTTT. It translates to CASSEDRGTDTQYF.

Turning to this clone: The same CDR3 can be traced to other DNA sequences in this sample. V usage is TRBV7-9 and J usage is TRBJ2-5, with D tentatively TRBD2 (6 bases). This CDR3 is 14 amino acids long. Trimming left V 4 bases short and J 4 bases short, with 13 bases between. From germline, CDR1 is SEHNR and CDR2 FQNEAQ (reference sequence). CDR3 amino acids: CASSSRGSGETQYF. CDR3 nucleotide sequence: TGTGCCAGCAGCTCCCGGGGTAGCGGAGAGACCCAGTACTTC.